Listed below are T cell receptor beta chains from one sample, sequenced in a study of shared clonotypes between healthy human individuals. Using immunoSEQ multiplex PCR, the repertoire was profiled, and TCRdb retains in-frame clones only, with some absent. This table holds a few hundred thousand clones, 65% found once. Sequencing used memory CD4+ T cells sorted from blood. The origin of the receptors is a man aged 30 to 39 in good health. The CDR3 runs from the conserved cysteine through the conserved F or W. Each record gives: clone size, V gene, CDR3 length, D gene, J gene, CDR3 DNA, CDR3 protein. The D gene is left open where the match is weak. Some rows have no size entry. The others give once, few or many, or a class for an expanded clone.

>NA|TRBV7-9|13|NA|TRBJ1-1
TGTGCCAGCAGCTTAGGACTGGGGACTGAAGCTTTCTTT
CASSLGLGTEAFF
>NA|TRBV9|15|NA|TRBJ2-6
TGTGCCAGCAGCCTAGGGTACTCTGGGGCCAACGTCCTGACTTTC
CASSLGYSGANVLTF
>NA|TRBV29-1|12|NA|TRBJ2-5
TGCAGCGCCTCACCAAATTGGGAGACCCAGTACTTC
CSASPNWETQYF
>few|TRBV6-1|14|NA|TRBJ2-5
TGTGCCAGCAGTGACGTCGGGGGAGGAGAGACCCAGTACTTC
CASSDVGGGETQYF
>NA|TRBV29-1|13|NA|TRBJ2-7
TGCAGCGTTGGTGAGGGAGAGGACTACGAGCAGTACTTC
CSVGEGEDYEQYF
>NA|TRBV7-3|18|TRBD1|TRBJ2-6
TGTGCCAGCAGCGGACAGGGGGCTCCGTCCTCTGGGGCCAACGTCCTGACTTTC
CASSGQGAPSSGANVLTF
>NA|TRBV9|15|TRBD1|TRBJ2-5
TGTGCCAGCAGCGCCCCGGGACAGGGGGTGAAGACCCAGTACTTC
CASSAPGQGVKTQYF
>NA|TRBV2|13|NA|TRBJ1-2
TGTGCCAGCAGATCCCCACAGAGGAATGGCTACACCTTC
CASRSPQRNGYTF
>NA|TRBV10-3|14|NA|TRBJ2-7
TGTGCCATCAGTCGGGCCGGAACCTCGGACGAGCAGTACTTC
CAISRAGTSDEQYF
>few|TRBV7-9|14|TRBD1|TRBJ2-5
TGTGCCAGCAGTATGACAGGGGCGTCAAAGACCCAGTACTTC
CASSMTGASKTQYF
>NA|TRBV5-1|12|NA|TRBJ2-2
TGTGCCAGCAGCTCAGACTTCGGGGAGCTGTTTTTT
CASSSDFGELFF
>NA|TRBV14|16|TRBD2|TRBJ2-1
TGTGCCAGCAGCCAATCGGGACTAGCGGGAGGCGGGGAGCAGTTCTTC
CASSQSGLAGGGEQFF
>NA|TRBV19|15|TRBD1|TRBJ2-1
TGTGCCAGTAGTAGGCGGACAGGGGGAGGTGGTGAGCAGTTCTTC
CASSRRTGGGGEQFF
>once|TRBV9|17|NA|TRBJ2-5
TGTGCCAGCAGCGCCTGGGAGGAGGCAAGGACCCAAGAGACCCAGTACTTC
CASSAWEEARTQETQYF
>NA|TRBV7-9|13|NA|TRBJ2-1
TGTGCCAGCAGCTTAGCGTTAGAACATGAGCAGTTCTTC
CASSLALEHEQFF
>NA|TRBV29-1|13|NA|TRBJ2-7
TGCAGCGCTGTTGGTTCCCGGTCCTACGAGCAGTACTTC
CSAVGSRSYEQYF
>NA|TRBV5-5|13|TRBD1|TRBJ1-5
TGTGCCAGCAGCTTGGTGCCTGACAGGGAGGAGCATTTT
CASSLVPDREEHF
>NA|TRBV4-1|15|TRBD1|TRBJ2-7
TGCGCCAGCAGCCAAGCCGGGACAGGGCTCTACGAGCAGTACTTC
CASSQAGTGLYEQYF
>few|TRBV6-1|13|TRBD2|TRBJ2-7
TGTGCCAGCAATCGAAAGCGGGAGCACGAGCAGTACTTC
CASNRKREHEQYF
>NA|TRBV5-1|15|TRBD1|TRBJ1-4
TGCGCCAGCAGCACCGGACAGGGGAAAAATGAAAAACTGTTTTTT
CASSTGQGKNEKLFF
>few|TRBV14|13|NA|TRBJ2-3
TGTGCCAGCAGCCAAGTCCGCCGGACTCACCAGTATTTT
CASSQVRRTHQYF
>NA|TRBV28|14|NA|TRBJ2-7
TGTGCCAGCAGTTTATTCCCGTCGGTATACGAGCAGTACTTC
CASSLFPSVYEQYF
>NA|TRBV13|15|NA|TRBJ2-5
TGTGCCAGCAGCCTCCTCCAGGGGCGGGTGGAGACCCAGTACTTC
CASSLLQGRVETQYF
>NA|TRBV18|16|TRBD2|TRBJ2-3
TGTGCCAGCTCACGGGAGGGCGGAAAGTGGACAGATACGCAGTATTTT
CASSREGGKWTDTQYF
>NA|TRBV28|13|NA|TRBJ1-2
TGTGCCAGCAGTTTGGAAGCCACCGTTGGCTACACCTTC
CASSLEATVGYTF
>NA|TRBV9|14|TRBD2|TRBJ2-7
TGTGCCAGCAGCGTAGAGGGTCTAGCGGGGGAGCAGTACTTC
CASSVEGLAGEQYF
>NA|TRBV11-3|15|TRBD2|TRBJ2-3
TGTGCCAGCAGCCCTAATAGCGGGAGCTCAGATACGCAGTATTTT
CASSPNSGSSDTQYF
>NA|TRBV5-6|14|NA|TRBJ2-2
TGTGCCAGCAGCTTGTTTGCTCGCACCGGGGAGCTGTTTTTT
CASSLFARTGELFF
>NA|TRBV2|14|NA|TRBJ1-1
TGTGCCAGCCAAATCAGAGACATGAACACTGAAGCTTTCTTT
CASQIRDMNTEAFF
>NA|TRBV6-1|17|TRBD1|TRBJ2-6
TGTGCCAGCAGTGAGAGACAGGGCCTCTCTGGGGCCAACGTCCTGACTTTC
CASSERQGLSGANVLTF
>many|TRBV5-4|15|TRBD2|TRBJ2-5
TGTGCCAGCAGCTTGGCCACGGGAGGGGGGGAGACCCAGTACTTC
CASSLATGGGETQYF
>few|TRBV4-1|13|NA|TRBJ2-2
TGCGCCAGCAGCCAAGTAGGGAAGTCGGAGCTGTTTTTT
CASSQVGKSELFF
>NA|TRBV28|14|TRBD2|TRBJ2-1
TGTGCCAGCAGATTGGCGGGAGGCTACAATGAGCAGTTCTTC
CASRLAGGYNEQFF
>NA|TRBV12-5|14|TRBD1|TRBJ2-1
TGTGCTAGTGCCGCGGACAGGGTCTACAATGAGCAGTTCTTC
CASAADRVYNEQFF
>NA|TRBV30|13|NA|TRBJ1-5
TGTGCCTGGAGTGTAGGGCCCAATCAGCCCCAGCATTTT
CAWSVGPNQPQHF
>NA|TRBV6-5|15|TRBD1|TRBJ2-7
TGTGCCAGCAGTTTTGATGGGACAGGGATACGGGAGCAGTACTTC
CASSFDGTGIREQYF
>NA|TRBV19|17|TRBD1|TRBJ1-1
TGTGCCAGTAGTAACCTTCTTTCAGGGACAGCCGGGACTGAAGCTTTCTTT
CASSNLLSGTAGTEAFF
>NA|TRBV29-1|13|TRBD1|TRBJ2-1
TGCAGCGTGATGACAGGGGCCATCAATGAGCAGTTCTTC
CSVMTGAINEQFF
>few|TRBV5-4|14|TRBD1|TRBJ1-2
TGTGCCAGCAGCCTACAGGGGCCTAACTATGGCTACACCTTC
CASSLQGPNYGYTF